The 24 T cell receptor beta chains listed next were all sequenced from one sample in a study of T-cell reconstitution after alpha-beta-depleted transplantation in children. Unique molecular identifiers were incorporated during preparation of the TCRbeta library. One entry per CDR3 protein, called by TCRdb with MiXCR from the PCR reads. The data show a few hundred thousand distinct CDR3 sequences, with about 9.4% seen just once and roughly 7.1% held by the top ten. The specimen was PBMCs, collected before TCRalphabeta/CD19-depleted stem cell transplant. The receptor set was obtained from a boy younger than two with acute myeloid leukemia, due to receive a stem cell transplant.

The chain joins TRBV4-1 to TRBJ2-7; D remains ambiguous. V lost 0 bases and J lost 3, with 12 bases in between. This CDR3 comprises 15 residues. Germline V gives CDR1 MGHRA, CDR2 YSYEKL. As DNA, the CDR3 is TGCGCCAGCAGCCAAGAACCCAAAGGGCTCTACGAGCAGTACTTC. Residues: CASSQEPKGLYEQYF.

This clonotype was seen more than once but under ten times. The genes are TRBV30 and TRBJ2-1; D is undetermined. Looked up from germline, CDR1 is GTSNPN and CDR2 is SVGIG (reference sequence). The ends were cut back, 4 bases at V and 5 bases at J, with 9 bases in the middle. CDR3 size: 12 residues. CDR3 nucleotide sequence: TGTGCCTGGACCCCAACGGACAATGAGCAGTTCTTC. It encodes CAWTPTDNEQFF.

The chain uses TRBV30 and TRBJ1-1; no definite D call. V was shortened by 0 bases and J by 0 bases, with 8 bases between the two germline ends. Germline V CDR1 and CDR2: GTSNPN, SVGIG (reference sequence). CDR3 size: 14 residues. Written as DNA, the CDR3 is TGTGCCTGGAGTGTACGGGGTGTGAACACTGAAGCTTTCTTT. As protein: CAWSVRGVNTEAFF.

This clonotype was seen ten or more times. The chain recombines TRBV11-2 with TRBJ2-3; 8 bases map to TRBD1. Trimming cost V 6 bases and J 2 bases; bases outside gene matches: 4. The CDR3 is made up of 14 amino acids. Germline CDR1 and CDR2: SGHAT and FQNNGV. The CDR3 sequence is CASSPTGVTDTQYF. Here the CDR3 DNA reads TGTGCCAGCAGTCCGACAGGGGTCACAGATACGCAGTATTTT.

This clonotype was seen more than once but under ten times. CDR3 residues: CASSLGRGPGNTIYF. The CDR3 DNA reads TGCGCCAGCAGCTTGGGGCGGGGACCTGGAAACACCATATATTTT. The V gene is TRBV5-1, the J gene TRBJ1-3; the D gene is possibly TRBD1 (5 bases). CDR3 length: 15 residues. Deletions cut 0 bases from V and 2 bases from J, with 9 bases between. CDR1 and CDR2 from the germline V gene are SGHRS and YFSETQ.

The table lists this clonotype with a few counts. The genes are TRBV6-1 and TRBJ2-5, with 8 bases matching TRBD1. This CDR3 is 14 amino acids long. Germline CDR1 reads MNHNS; CDR2 reads SASEGT. The V gene end was trimmed by 6 bases and the J gene end by 1 base; junction bases not matched to a gene: 4. CDR3 nucleotides: TGTGCCAGCAGATCAGGGGGCCCCCAAGAGACCCAGTACTTC. Its translation is CASRSGGPQETQYF.

This clonotype was observed a few times. The CDR3 nucleotides read TGTGCCAGCACCTTGGGGACAGGGGGAAGCTCCTACGAGCAGTACTTC. Its translation: CASTLGTGGSSYEQYF. The rearrangement links TRBV7-8 to TRBJ2-7; 11 nucleotides line up with TRBD1. The CDR3 runs 16 residues. V lost 7 bases and J lost 0; bases outside the gene matches: 8. From germline, CDR1 is SGHVS and CDR2 FQNEAQ.

The sample holds many counts of this clonotype. The junction shows a germline mismatch at one end, possibly a read error. The gene calls are TRBV5-1 and TRBJ2-1; 7 bases line up with TRBD1. The CDR3 covers 14 residues. Germline V gene lookup returns CDR1 SGHRS and CDR2 YFSETQ. CDR3 nucleotides: TGCGCCAGCAGCGGTGACAGGGAGTACAGTGAGCAGTTCTTC. Amino acids: CASSGDREYSEQFF.

This clonotype was counted many times. This chain links TRBV7-8 with TRBJ2-5; 8 bases line up with TRBD2. This CDR3 has 16 residues. The junction had 7 bases not matched to a gene; V was cut back by 3 bases and J by 1 base. Germline V lookup: CDR1 SGHVS, CDR2 FQNEAQ. This CDR3 reads CASSFYSGMVQETQYF. The CDR3 DNA reads TGTGCCAGCAGCTTTTATAGCGGGATGGTCCAAGAGACCCAGTACTTC.

This clonotype was counted many times. The rearrangement uses TRBV27 and TRBJ2-3; 7 bases map to TRBD2. Germline loops: CDR1 MNHEY, CDR2 SMNVEV (reference sequence). This CDR3 is 19 amino acids long. J lost 4 bases, V lost 7 bases, and 23 bases had no gene match. The CDR3 DNA follows: TGTGCCAGCACCTCCCGCTTTAAGCGGGACCTCCCTCGGTCAGATACGCAGTATTTT. Protein: CASTSRFKRDLPRSDTQYF.

This clonotype was seen ten or more times. This chain joins TRBV19 and TRBJ2-4, with unresolved D. Trimming stripped 3 bases from V and 5 bases from J, with 14 bases between. Germline assignment: CDR1 LNHDA and CDR2 SQIVND (reference sequence). The CDR3 contains 15 residues. The CDR3 loop is CASSIWEPVENIQYF. The CDR3 nucleotides are TGTGCCAGTAGTATCTGGGAACCTGTAGAAAACATTCAGTACTTC.

This chain connects TRBV7-9 to TRBJ2-1, with D tentatively TRBD2 (5 bases). The germline CDR1 and CDR2 sequences are SEHNR and FQNEAQ (reference sequence). This CDR3 has 16 amino acids. V shed 0 bases and J shed 6 bases, with 15 bases lying between them. The CDR3 sequence is CASSLAREFIVNEQFF. As DNA, the CDR3 is TGTGCCAGCAGCTTAGCGAGGGAATTCATAGTCAATGAGCAGTTCTTC.

As for this clonotype: A much larger clone differs from this one at a single base, so this may be a read error. V is TRBV12-3 or TRBV12-4 and J is TRBJ1-3, with D unclear. The CDR3 contains 15 residues. With 6 bases removed from V and 1 base from J, the gap between germline ends came to 13 bases. The chain's CDR3 is CASSFHTLSGNTIYF. CDR3 nucleotides: TGTGCCAGCAGCTTTCACACGTTATCTGGAAACACCATATATTTT.

This clonotype was counted between two and nine times. V gene TRBV24-1 combines with J gene TRBJ2-1, with 12 bases fitting TRBD2. CDR1 is KGHDR and CDR2 is SFDVKD in the germline V gene. J gave up 8 bases and V 5 bases, and 3 bases lay outside the gene matches. The CDR3 spans 14 residues. The DNA of the CDR3 is TGTGCCACCAGTGGGCTAGCGGGGGGGCATGAGCAGTTCTTC. It translates to CATSGLAGGHEQFF.

This clonotype appeared many times. The V gene is TRBV5-1, the J gene TRBJ2-7; maybe TRBD1 (5 bases). Trimming removed 2 bases at V and 2 bases at J, with 8 bases between. This CDR3 comprises 13 residues. Germline CDR1 and CDR2: SGHRS and YFSETQ. CDR3 protein: CASSFDSPYEQYF. CDR3 coding DNA: TGCGCCAGCAGCTTTGACAGCCCCTACGAGCAGTACTTC.

In its sample, this clonotype was seen many times. The chain combines TRBV20-1 with TRBJ2-1, with TRBD2 matching over 8 bases. CDR1 and CDR2 (germline): DFQATT, SNEGSKA (reference sequence). This CDR3 spans 14 amino acids. Germline trimming cut 1 base from V and 2 bases from J; bases unmatched to any gene: 1. In DNA form, the CDR3 reads TGCAGTGCTAGAGTGCGGGGGGCCTACAATGAGCAGTTCTTC. Amino acid sequence: CSARVRGAYNEQFF.

In its sample, this clonotype was seen many times. The chain is built from TRBV5-1 and TRBJ2-3; 8 nucleotides match TRBD1. Looked up from germline, CDR1 is SGHRS and CDR2 is YFSETQ. The V gene end was trimmed by 4 bases and the J gene end by 9 bases; junction bases not matched to a gene: 4. This CDR3 is built from 12 residues. CDR3 in DNA: TGCGCCAGCAGCCGACAGGGGAGAACGCAGTATTTT. Protein product: CASSRQGRTQYF.

This clonotype was counted at least ten times. This chain uses TRBV12-3 or TRBV12-4 with TRBJ2-7, with 7 bases lining up with TRBD1. Trimming at V came to 5 bases and at J to 9 bases, leaving 16 bases not matched to a gene. The length of the CDR3 is 15 residues. In DNA form, the CDR3 reads TGTGCCAGCAGTCCAATAAGAACAGGGGCGCGGAGGCAGTACTTC. Protein product: CASSPIRTGARRQYF.

The genes are TRBV11-2 and TRBJ1-1; D uncertain. CDR1 and CDR2 from the germline V gene are SGHAT and FQNNGV. The CDR3 loop spans 13 amino acids. V lost 5 bases and J lost 6, with 13 bases in between. The CDR3 protein is CASSAYPGSEAFF. The CDR3 nucleotides are TGTGCCAGCAGCGCATACCCGGGGTCTGAAGCTTTCTTT.

The genes are TRBV5-1 and TRBJ1-6, with D perhaps TRBD1 (5 bases). The CDR3 consists of 13 residues. Trimming cost V 0 bases and J 11 bases, with 9 bases left between them. In germline, CDR1 is SGHRS, CDR2 YFSETQ. The CDR3 DNA reads as TGCGCCAGCAGCTTGGCAGGGCTTCCACCCCTCCACTTT. It specifies CASSLAGLPPLHF.

Remarks on this clonotype: Given a much more abundant clone one base away, this may be a read error. This chain joins TRBV27 and TRBJ2-7; 7 bases match TRBD1. CDR1 MNHEY and CDR2 SMNVEV come from the germline V gene (reference sequence). The CDR3 has 16 residues. The CDR3 loop reads CASSLSGDRVSHEQYF. The DNA for the CDR3 is TGTGCCAGCAGTTTATCTGGTGACAGGGTCTCCCACGAGCAGTACTTC.

This clonotype was counted at least ten times. J is TRBJ2-5 and V is TRBV7-8; D possibly uses TRBD1 or TRBD2 (5 bases each). Germline V lookup: CDR1 SGHVS, CDR2 FQNEAQ. CDR3 length: 16 amino acids. V lost 2 bases and J lost 3, with 16 bases in between. CDR3 amino acids: CASSLRPGRIEETQYF. The CDR3 DNA reads as TGTGCCAGCAGCTTAAGGCCGGGGCGGATCGAAGAGACCCAGTACTTC.

The chain links TRBV10-3 to TRBJ2-1; 8 bases fit TRBD1. Germline assignment: CDR1 ENHRY and CDR2 SYGVKD. This CDR3 has 14 residues. V shed 4 bases, J shed 7 bases, and the junction held 6 bases outside the gene matches. CDR3 residues: CAISGSGQANEQFF. CDR3 coding DNA: TGTGCCATCAGTGGGTCGGGACAGGCTAATGAGCAGTTCTTC.

Ten or more counts support this clonotype. This rearrangement joins TRBV5-1 to TRBJ1-4, with 7 positions matching TRBD1. V dropped 2 bases and J dropped 4; count of bases not matched to a gene: 5. The CDR3 loop spans 15 amino acids. The V gene's germline CDR1 is SGHRS and CDR2 YFSETQ. The CDR3 loop reads CASSFWTGDNEKLFF. Written as DNA, the CDR3 is TGCGCCAGCAGCTTCTGGACAGGTGATAATGAAAAACTGTTTTTT. The complete variable domain, with remaining parts taken from reference TRBV5-1 and TRBJ1-4, reads KAGVTQTPRYLIKTRGQQVTLSCSPISGHRSVSWYQQTPGQGLQFLFEYFSETQRNKGNFPGRFSGRQFSNSRSEMNVSTLELGDSALYLCASSFWTGDNEKLFFGSGTQLSVL.